These 32 T cell receptor beta chains came from one sample sequenced in a study of tumor-infiltrating T cells and Merkel cell polyomavirus. Study-wide background: CD8+ T cells recognized the Merkel cell polyomavirus KLL epitope.

The protocol was immunoSEQ multiplex PCR, while the TCRdb copy is restricted to in-frame clones and leaves out a portion. The sample has approximately 2,000 clones, 95% to 98% seen once. Every patient's tumor was robustly positive for Merkel cell polyomavirus Large T antigen on immunohistochemistry. Sequences were obtained from lymph node tissue. The receptors shown here come from a man between 70 and 80 years old with Merkel cell carcinoma.

The rearrangement joins TRBV5-6 to TRBJ2-2; no reliable D call. Per the germline V gene, CDR1 is SGHDT and CDR2 is YYEEEE. V was clipped by 1 base and J by 3 bases, with 10 bases between them. The CDR3 is 15 amino acids. The CDR3, as DNA: TGTGCCAGCAGCTTGTACAATCGGGACACCGGGGAGCTGTTTTTT. Its protein is CASSLYNRDTGELFF.

The gene calls are TRBV21-1 and TRBJ2-7; the DNA was not compared with TRBD1, the D call given in the table. TRBV21-1 is assigned pseudogene status. This CDR3 comprises 14 residues. Written as DNA, the CDR3 is TGTGCCAGCAGCAACGGGACAGGGTTCTACGAGCAGTACGTC. Translated, it gives CASSNGTGFYEQYV.

The CDR3 here is CASSTLGEQYF. DNA of the CDR3: TGTGCCAGCAGCACCCTCGGGGAGCAGTACTTC. V usage is TRBV7-9 and J usage is TRBJ2-7; D gene unclear. Trimming took 5 bases from V and 7 from J, leaving 9 bases between them. The CDR3 consists of 11 residues. Germline values: CDR1 SEHNR, CDR2 FQNEAQ (reference sequence).

This rearrangement joins TRBV5-5 to TRBJ2-7, with D perhaps matching TRBD1 (5 bases). The V end was cut by 0 bases, the J end by 2 bases, with 12 bases between. This CDR3 contains 15 residues. The germline gives CDR1 SGHKS, CDR2 YYEKEE (reference sequence). For the CDR3, the DNA is TGTGCCAGCAGCTTGGATAGCAGGGCGACCTACGAGCAGTACTTC. Its translation is CASSLDSRATYEQYF.

The chain combines TRBV29-1 with TRBJ2-3; D gene ambiguous. The V gene's germline CDR1 is SQVTM and CDR2 ANQGSEA. The CDR3 consists of 12 residues. V gave up 1 base and J gave up 4 bases, with 6 bases separating them. The chain's CDR3 is CSVEASADTQYF. The CDR3 DNA sequence: TGCAGCGTTGAAGCCAGCGCAGATACGCAGTATTTT.

The chain has TRBV10-3 and TRBJ2-2; 8 nucleotides line up with TRBD1. Germline V CDR1 and CDR2: ENHRY, SYGVKD. The CDR3 length is 14 residues. J gave up 6 bases and V 7 bases, and 7 bases lay outside the gene matches. The CDR3 bases are TGTGCCATCACTCAGGGGGCCCCTCCCGGGGAGCTGTTTTTT. It yields the protein CAITQGAPPGELFF.

The V and J genes are TRBV7-9 and TRBJ1-4; D perhaps matches TRBD1 (6 bases). Trimming pared 3 bases from V and 2 bases from J, leaving 13 bases between. CDR1 and CDR2 (germline): SEHNR, FQNEAQ (reference sequence). The CDR3 sequence is 16 residues long. The CDR3 reads CASSFSTGPTNEKLFF. CDR3 coding DNA: TGTGCCAGCAGCTTCAGCACAGGGCCGACTAATGAAAAACTGTTTTTT.

The rearrangement uses TRBV9 and TRBJ2-2; TRBD2 aligns across 8 bases. Looked up from germline, CDR1 is SGDLS and CDR2 is YYNGEE. Losses at the gene ends were 0 bases for V and 6 bases for J; bases not matched to a gene: 1. There are 14 residues in the CDR3. CDR3 region: CASSVGTSSGELFF. CDR3 DNA sequence: TGTGCCAGCAGCGTAGGGACTAGCTCCGGGGAGCTGTTTTTT.

The genes are TRBV4-2 and TRBJ1-1, with 7 bases identical to TRBD1. The germline gives CDR1 LGHNA, CDR2 YNFKEQ. The CDR3 length is 14 residues. The V gene end was trimmed by 4 bases and the J gene end by 3 bases; junction bases not matched to a gene: 5. The CDR3 region is CASSLKTGDTEAFF. CDR3 in DNA: TGTGCCAGCAGCCTAAAAACAGGGGACACTGAAGCTTTCTTT.

The chain uses TRBV28 and TRBJ2-5, with 9 bases that match TRBD1. This CDR3 contains 13 residues. Losses at the gene ends were 5 bases for V and 4 bases for J; bases not matched to a gene: 2. Germline CDR1 MDHEN, CDR2 SYDVKM. CDR3 sequence reads: CASSGQGRETQYF. In DNA, the CDR3 is TGTGCCAGCAGTGGACAGGGGAGAGAGACCCAGTACTTC.

The chain joins TRBV4-2 to TRBJ2-5, with D maybe TRBD1 (6 bases). From germline, CDR1 is LGHNA and CDR2 YNFKEQ. The CDR3 length is 14 residues. Trimming took off 3 bases at V and 2 bases at J, with 10 bases between the two ends. CDR3 coding DNA: TGTGCCAGCAGCCAGGCCGGACAGCAAGAGACCCAGTACTTC. It is translated as CASSQAGQQETQYF.

V gene TRBV5-4 combines with J gene TRBJ1-1, with a tentative D call TRBD1 (5 bases). This CDR3 is built from 15 residues. CDR1 SGHNT and CDR2 YYREEE come from the germline V gene (reference sequence). The V gene lost 0 bases and the J gene lost 0 bases, with 9 bases spanning the gap. CDR3 bases: TGTGCCAGCAGCTTGGTTCGGGGGATGAACACTGAAGCTTTCTTT. Translation: CASSLVRGMNTEAFF. Combining the CDR3 with reference TRBV5-4 and TRBJ1-1 gives the whole variable domain ETGVTQSPTHLIKTRGQQVTLRCSSQSGHNTVSWYQQALGQGPQFIFQYYREEENGRGNFPPRFSGLQFPNYSSELNVNALELDDSALYLCASSLVRGMNTEAFFGQGTRLTVV.

Comments on this clone: The junction shows a germline mismatch at one end, possibly a read error. The CDR3 reads CVSSSNSGSSTDTQYF. CDR3 DNA: TGCGTCAGCAGCTCCAATAGCGGGAGTAGCACAGATACGCAGTATTTT. V usage is TRBV5-1 and J usage is TRBJ2-3; the match to TRBD2 covers 9 bases. CDR3 length: 16 amino acids. Germline V gene sequence: CDR1 SGHRS, CDR2 YFSETQ.

The chain is built from TRBV9 and TRBJ2-1; possible D gene TRBD2, 6 bases. The V and J ends lost 0 bases and 0 bases respectively, with 19 bases between them. Per germline, CDR1 SGDLS and CDR2 YYNGEE. The CDR3 spans 19 residues. CDR3 nucleotides: TGTGCCAGCAGCGTAGTGGCTAACGGGAGACCGAGCTCCTACAATGAGCAGTTCTTC. Residues: CASSVVANGRPSSYNEQFF.

The chain employs TRBV9 and TRBJ1-1; 8 bases align to TRBD1. CDR1 is SGDLS, CDR2 YYNGEE, per germline. Germline trimming cut 1 base from V and 4 bases from J; bases unmatched to any gene: 6. The CDR3 is 15 amino acids. CDR3 in DNA: TGTGCCAGCAGCGTAATTTCGACAGGGGCCACTGAAGCTTTCTTT. It is translated as CASSVISTGATEAFF.

J is TRBJ1-1 and V is TRBV5-1, with D uncertain. Trimming took off 0 bases at V and 6 bases at J, with 15 bases between the two ends. The CDR3 consists of 15 residues. Germline assignment: CDR1 SGHRS and CDR2 YFSETQ. The CDR3 protein is CASSLAGIGGAEAFF. The CDR3 DNA follows: TGCGCCAGCAGCTTGGCGGGGATCGGAGGTGCTGAAGCTTTCTTT. The full variable domain, with the rest looked up from reference TRBV5-1 and TRBJ1-1, is KAGVTQTPRYLIKTRGQQVTLSCSPISGHRSVSWYQQTPGQGLQFLFEYFSETQRNKGNFPGRFSGRQFSNSRSEMNVSTLELGDSALYLCASSLAGIGGAEAFFGQGTRLTVV.

This chain joins TRBV4-3 and TRBJ1-1; no definite D call. The CDR3 consists of 14 residues. Germline V lookup: CDR1 LGHNA, CDR2 YSLEER. V lost 0 bases and J lost 4, with 9 bases in between. The CDR3 is CASSQEPSGTEAFF. CDR3 coding DNA: TGCGCCAGCAGCCAAGAACCATCGGGCACTGAAGCTTTCTTT.

This chain links TRBV4-3 with TRBJ2-2; 8 positions match TRBD2. V gave up 3 bases and J gave up 1 base; unmatched junction bases: 4. Germline V gene data show CDR1 as LGHNA and CDR2 as YSLEER. This CDR3 region has 16 residues. CDR3 loop: CASSQGGLVNTGELFF. The DNA of the CDR3 is TGCGCCAGCAGCCAGGGGGGACTAGTGAACACCGGGGAGCTGTTTTTT.

V is TRBV7-3 and J is TRBJ2-1; 10 bases map to TRBD2. This CDR3 comprises 22 residues. V gave up 0 bases and J gave up 1 base; unmatched junction bases: 18. CDR1 and CDR2 from the germline V gene are SGHTA and FQGTGA. The CDR3 DNA is TGTGCCAGCAGCTTAACCTCTCCCTGGAGCGGGAGGGCCTCCGAGTCCTACAATGAGCAGTTCTTC. Encoded protein: CASSLTSPWSGRASESYNEQFF.

The rearrangement joins TRBV6-4 to TRBJ1-5; D is undetermined. Germline V gene lookup returns CDR1 MRHNA and CDR2 SNTAGT. Trimming took off 4 bases at V and 4 bases at J, with 8 bases between the two ends. This CDR3 spans 13 amino acids. CDR3 sequence reads: CASSVEANQPQHF. CDR3 DNA: TGTGCCAGCAGTGTGGAGGCAAATCAGCCCCAGCATTTT.

This chain uses TRBV9 with TRBJ2-2; D perhaps matches TRBD2 (6 bases). This CDR3 has 15 residues. CDR1 SGDLS and CDR2 YYNGEE come from the germline V gene. As DNA, the CDR3 is TGTGTCTACGGCGGTGGAGGGCGCAACACCGGGGAGCTGTTTTTT. Translation gives CVYGGGGRNTGELFF.

The chain combines TRBV10-3 with TRBJ2-1; D perhaps matches TRBD2 (6 bases). Germline CDR1 ENHRY, CDR2 SYGVKD. The ends were cut back, 8 bases at V and 8 bases at J, with 13 bases in the middle. The CDR3 runs 12 residues. DNA of the CDR3: TGTGCCATCGGAGGGTTGTCGGATGAGCAGTTCTTC. Amino acid sequence: CAIGGLSDEQFF.

The chain carries TRBV5-1 and TRBJ2-3; TRBD1 agrees at 11 bases. V was pared by 3 bases and J by 2 bases, with 2 bases of the junction left unmatched. Germline V gives CDR1 SGHRS, CDR2 YFSETQ. The CDR3 totals 15 residues. The CDR3 DNA reads TGCGCCAGCAGCTCGGGACAGGGGGTCACAGATACGCAGTATTTT. This sequence encodes CASSSGQGVTDTQYF.

The V gene is TRBV13, the J gene TRBJ1-5, with D perhaps TRBD1 (5 bases). Germline-derived CDR1 and CDR2 are PRHDT and FYEKMQ (reference sequence). The CDR3 extends over 14 amino acids. The germline V and J ends were trimmed by 3 bases and 6 bases, with 12 bases remaining between them. The CDR3 sequence: CASSLGRVGQPQHF. DNA of the CDR3: TGTGCCAGCAGCTTGGGCAGGGTAGGTCAGCCCCAGCATTTT.

V gene TRBV5-6 combines with J gene TRBJ1-1; maybe TRBD1 (5 bases). Germline CDR1 reads SGHDT; CDR2 reads YYEEEE. With 1 base removed from V and 4 bases from J, the gap between germline ends came to 14 bases. The CDR3 sequence is 15 residues long. CDR3: CASSLSSVRGTEAFF. The CDR3 DNA sequence: TGTGCCAGCAGCTTGTCATCTGTAAGGGGCACTGAAGCTTTCTTT.

This clone is a singleton in its sample. V is TRBV9 and J is TRBJ1-4; the D gene is possibly TRBD1 (6 bases). Trimming removed 4 bases at V and 3 bases at J, with 13 bases between. In germline, CDR1 is SGDLS, CDR2 YYNGEE. The CDR3 is made up of 15 amino acids. Here the CDR3 DNA reads TGTGCCAGCAGCTTTCAGGGGATCGCTAATGAAAAACTGTTTTTT. Translation: CASSFQGIANEKLFF.

The chain joins TRBV18 to TRBJ1-2; 7 positions match TRBD1. J was trimmed by 9 bases and V by 0 bases; bases with no gene match: 7. CDR1 is KGHSH and CDR2 is LQKENI in the germline V gene. The CDR3 sequence is 14 residues long. This CDR3 reads CASSPPGDRGSYTF. DNA for the CDR3: TGTGCCAGCTCACCACCCGGGGACAGAGGGAGCTACACCTTC.

The V and J genes are TRBV30 and TRBJ1-2; D unclear. V dropped 3 bases and J dropped 8 bases, with 13 bases sitting between them. Germline V gene data show CDR1 as GTSNPN and CDR2 as SVGIG (reference sequence). This CDR3 comprises 12 residues. CDR3 loop: CAWSPVARGYTF. Here the CDR3 DNA reads TGTGCCTGGAGCCCCGTCGCGAGGGGCTACACCTTC.

The chain couples TRBV2 to TRBJ2-3; the match to TRBD2 covers 9 bases. V dropped 6 bases and J dropped 0; count of bases not matched to a gene: 7. The CDR3 spans 16 residues. Germline V CDR1 and CDR2: SNHLY, FYNNEI. The CDR3 spells CASRAGTSLSTDTQYF. The CDR3 nucleotides read TGTGCCAGCAGGGCCGGGACTAGCCTTAGCACAGATACGCAGTATTTT.

J is TRBJ2-1 and V is TRBV4-3; D remains unclear. CDR3 length equals 16 residues. The germline V and J ends were trimmed by 0 bases and 6 bases, with 15 bases remaining between them. CDR1 and CDR2 (germline): LGHNA, YSLEER. CDR3 protein: CASSQDLLDPINEQFF. CDR3 DNA: TGCGCCAGCAGCCAAGATCTCCTAGACCCTATCAATGAGCAGTTCTTC.

This chain uses TRBV27 with TRBJ1-1; TRBD1 matches at 8 bases. The CDR3 covers 15 residues. Germline trimming cut 2 bases from V and 3 bases from J; bases unmatched to any gene: 5. CDR1 is MNHEY, CDR2 SMNVEV, per germline (reference sequence). CDR3 region: CASSLRAGGYTEAFF. CDR3 coding DNA: TGTGCCAGCAGTTTACGGGCAGGGGGCTACACTGAAGCTTTCTTT.

The rearrangement joins TRBV30 to TRBJ1-1, with D hard to call. CDR1 and CDR2 (germline): GTSNPN, SVGIG (reference sequence). The V end lost 5 bases, the J end lost 3 bases, and 7 bases lay between the germline ends. The CDR3 loop spans 11 amino acids. The CDR3 DNA reads TGTGCCTGGGGACTGGACACTGAAGCTTTCTTT. This gives the protein CAWGLDTEAFF.